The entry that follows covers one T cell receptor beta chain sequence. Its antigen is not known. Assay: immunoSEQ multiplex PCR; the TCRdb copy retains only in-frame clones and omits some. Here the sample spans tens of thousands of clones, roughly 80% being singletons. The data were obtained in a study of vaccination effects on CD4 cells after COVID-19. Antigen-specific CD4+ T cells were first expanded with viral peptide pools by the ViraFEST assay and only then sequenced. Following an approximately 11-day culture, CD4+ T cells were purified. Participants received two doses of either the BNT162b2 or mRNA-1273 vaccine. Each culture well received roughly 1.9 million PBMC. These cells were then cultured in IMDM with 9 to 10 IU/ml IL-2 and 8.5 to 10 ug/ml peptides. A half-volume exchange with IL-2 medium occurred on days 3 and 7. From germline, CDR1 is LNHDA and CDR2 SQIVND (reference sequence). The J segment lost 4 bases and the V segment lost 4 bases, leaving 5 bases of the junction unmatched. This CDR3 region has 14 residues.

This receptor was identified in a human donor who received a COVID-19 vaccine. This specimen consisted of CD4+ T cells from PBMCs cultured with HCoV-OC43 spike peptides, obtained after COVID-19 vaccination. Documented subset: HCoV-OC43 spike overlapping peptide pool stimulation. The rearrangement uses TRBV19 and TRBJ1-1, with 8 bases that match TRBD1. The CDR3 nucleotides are TGTGCCAGTAGTAGCCAGGGGGCGGTCACTGAAGCTTTCTTT. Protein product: CASSSQGAVTEAFF.